These 16 T cell receptor beta chains were sequenced from one sample in a study of blood T cell repertoires in COVID-19. Repertoires were generated with immunoSEQ multiplex PCR, while TCRdb's copy carries only in-frame clones and drops some. The sample includes fewer than 250,000 clones, about 85% seen only once; the top ten take around 6.4%. The sequenced sample consisted of peripheral blood. The receptors derive from a woman aged 55-70 years with active or convalescent COVID-19.

V usage is TRBV28 and J usage is TRBJ1-5; no definite D call. V was clipped by 7 bases and J by 7 bases, with 14 bases between them. CDR3 length: 13 amino acids. The germline CDR1 and CDR2 sequences are MDHEN and SYDVKM. This CDR3 is CASTLPGTQPQHF. Written as DNA, the CDR3 is TGTGCCAGCACCTTACCGGGAACACAGCCCCAGCATTTT.

The CDR3 DNA follows: TGCGCCAGCAGCCCAGGGACTAGCGGGAGCTCCTACAATGAGCAGTTCTTC. It yields the protein CASSPGTSGSSYNEQFF. This chain joins TRBV5-1 and TRBJ2-1; 14 bases fit TRBD2. J lost 0 bases, V lost 4 bases, and 3 bases had no gene match. Germline CDR1 and CDR2: SGHRS and YFSETQ. This CDR3 has 17 amino acids.

The chain joins TRBV2 to TRBJ2-2; maybe TRBD2 (5 bases). The CDR3 extends over 13 amino acids. V was clipped by 6 bases and J by 6 bases, with 11 bases between them. Germline V gene sequence: CDR1 SNHLY, CDR2 FYNNEI. The CDR3 region has the DNA TGTGCCAGCAGGGGAGACTGGGCCGGGGAGCTGTTTTTT. Protein product: CASRGDWAGELFF.

This sequence joins TRBV19 and TRBJ2-3; perhaps TRBD1 as D (6 bases). CDR3 length: 17 amino acids. With 3 bases removed from V and 2 bases from J, the gap between germline ends came to 18 bases. CDR1 and CDR2 (germline): LNHDA, SQIVND (reference sequence). The CDR3 bases are TGTGCCAGTAGTATTGCCGCTTCGGGACACCTCACAGATACGCAGTATTTT. As protein: CASSIAASGHLTDTQYF.

This sequence joins TRBV19 and TRBJ2-2; TRBD1 might be the D (6 bases). With 10 bases removed from V and 8 bases from J, the gap between germline ends came to 23 bases. This CDR3 has 15 residues. Germline V gene lookup returns CDR1 LNHDA and CDR2 SQIVND (reference sequence). The CDR3 loop is CATARGQQIGGELFF. CDR3 nucleotide sequence: TGTGCCACGGCAAGGGGACAACAGATAGGTGGGGAGCTGTTTTTT.

The rearrangement joins TRBV19 to TRBJ2-7; the match to TRBD1 covers 7 bases. The germline V gene has CDR1 LNHDA and CDR2 SQIVND (reference sequence). The CDR3 is 16 residues long. Losses at the gene ends were 7 bases for V and 2 bases for J; bases not matched to a gene: 14. The CDR3 region is CASIKPGTVPPYEQYV. The CDR3, as DNA: TGTGCCAGTATAAAACCGGGGACAGTCCCACCCTACGAGCAGTACGTC.

This clone turned up a few times. The V and J genes are TRBV11-3 and TRBJ2-1; 7 nucleotides agree with TRBD2. Germline values: CDR1 SGHNT, CDR2 YENEEA. The CDR3 spans 12 residues. The ends lost 3 bases at V and 10 bases at J; junction bases unmatched: 3. In DNA, the CDR3 is TGTGCCAGCAGCTTGGCTAGCGGCGAGCAGTTCTTC. Protein sequence: CASSLASGEQFF.

The chain employs TRBV11-2 and TRBJ1-5; 7 bases line up with TRBD1. This CDR3 is built from 15 residues. Losses at the gene ends were 5 bases for V and 2 bases for J; bases not matched to a gene: 6. Germline V gene data show CDR1 as SGHAT and CDR2 as FQNNGV. The CDR3 nucleotides are TGTGCCAGCAGCATCGGGACAGTTGGCAATCAGCCCCAGCATTTT. Residues: CASSIGTVGNQPQHF.

V is TRBV7-9 and J is TRBJ1-4; 10 positions match TRBD1. Germline CDR1 is SEHNR and CDR2 is FQNEAQ (reference sequence). V was clipped by 4 bases and J by 8 bases; unmatched bases: 7. This CDR3 region has 15 residues. The CDR3 loop is CASSSSGTGEEKLFF. For the CDR3, the DNA is TGTGCCAGCAGCTCCTCCGGGACAGGGGAAGAAAAACTGTTTTTT.

Here the CDR3 DNA reads TGTGCCAGCAGCTTGCCGGACAGGGGTGAGACCCAGTACTTC. Its protein is CASSLPDRGETQYF. The chain is built from TRBV7-8 and TRBJ2-5; 9 nucleotides match TRBD1. Germline V gene lookup returns CDR1 SGHVS and CDR2 FQNEAQ. The ends lost 3 bases at V and 5 bases at J; junction bases unmatched: 4. The CDR3 covers 14 residues. Based on the CDR3 plus reference TRBV7-8 and TRBJ2-5, the full variable domain is GAGVSQSPRYKVAKRGQDVALRCDPISGHVSLFWYQQALGQGPEFLTYFQNEAQLDKSGLPSDRFFAERPEGSVSTLKIQRTQQEDSAVYLCASSLPDRGETQYFGPGTRLLVL.

This clone was observed a single time. The chain has TRBV28 and TRBJ1-5, with D maybe TRBD1 (6 bases). The germline gives CDR1 MDHEN, CDR2 SYDVKM. The V end was cut by 7 bases, the J end by 3 bases, with 13 bases between. This CDR3 is 14 amino acids long. The CDR3 loop reads CASKNGGHNQPQHF. The CDR3, as DNA: TGTGCCAGCAAAAATGGGGGCCACAATCAGCCCCAGCATTTT.

This sequence joins TRBV4-2 and TRBJ1-2, with D unclear. Trimming took 0 bases from V and 3 from J, leaving 14 bases between them. CDR3 length equals 16 residues. CDR1 is LGHNA, CDR2 YNFKEQ, per germline. CDR3 sequence reads: CASSQDREEPYYGYTF. CDR3 coding DNA: TGTGCCAGCAGCCAAGATCGGGAGGAGCCGTACTATGGCTACACCTTC.

The chain links TRBV5-1 to TRBJ2-1, with 9 bases lining up with TRBD1. This CDR3 is 15 amino acids long. V shed 4 bases and J 3 bases; nucleotides not matched to a gene: 5. Germline V gene lookup returns CDR1 SGHRS and CDR2 YFSETQ. The CDR3 region has the DNA TGCGCCAGCAGCCGACGGACAGGGGACTACAATGAGCAGTTCTTC. It specifies CASSRRTGDYNEQFF.

The J gene is TRBJ1-4, the V gene TRBV2; a weak D match, TRBD1 (5 bases). The ends were cut back, 10 bases at V and 1 base at J, with 10 bases in the middle. Germline CDR1 SNHLY, CDR2 FYNNEI. The CDR3 is made up of 13 amino acids. In DNA, the CDR3 is TGTGCCACCAAGGGGTTAACTAATGAAAAACTGTTTTTT. Protein sequence: CATKGLTNEKLFF.

This sequence joins TRBV4-1 and TRBJ2-1, with 8 bases identical to TRBD2. This CDR3 has 16 amino acids. The trim removed 0 bases at V and 8 bases at J, leaving 9 bases unmatched. Germline-derived CDR1 and CDR2 are MGHRA and YSYEKL. CDR3 DNA sequence: TGCGCCAGCAGCCAAGAATCCAGCGGGAGCTTGGATGAGCAGTTCTTC. Protein product: CASSQESSGSLDEQFF.

The chain employs TRBV7-2 and TRBJ1-4; 9 bases map to TRBD1. Germline V gene data show CDR1 as SGHTA and CDR2 as FQGNSA. This CDR3 region has 14 residues. J was trimmed by 7 bases and V by 2 bases; bases with no gene match: 2. DNA of the CDR3: TGTGCCAGCAGCTTAAACAGGGGGCTTGAAAAACTGTTTTTT. As protein: CASSLNRGLEKLFF.